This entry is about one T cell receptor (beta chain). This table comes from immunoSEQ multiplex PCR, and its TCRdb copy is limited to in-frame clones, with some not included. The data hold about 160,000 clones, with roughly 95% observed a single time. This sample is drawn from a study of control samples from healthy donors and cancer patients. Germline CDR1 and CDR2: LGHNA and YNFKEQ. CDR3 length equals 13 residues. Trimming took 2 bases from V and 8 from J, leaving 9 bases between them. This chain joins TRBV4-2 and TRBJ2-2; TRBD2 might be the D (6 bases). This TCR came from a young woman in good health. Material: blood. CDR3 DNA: TGTGCCAGCAGCCAAACCCTAGCGGGGGAGCTGTTTTTT. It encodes CASSQTLAGELFF.